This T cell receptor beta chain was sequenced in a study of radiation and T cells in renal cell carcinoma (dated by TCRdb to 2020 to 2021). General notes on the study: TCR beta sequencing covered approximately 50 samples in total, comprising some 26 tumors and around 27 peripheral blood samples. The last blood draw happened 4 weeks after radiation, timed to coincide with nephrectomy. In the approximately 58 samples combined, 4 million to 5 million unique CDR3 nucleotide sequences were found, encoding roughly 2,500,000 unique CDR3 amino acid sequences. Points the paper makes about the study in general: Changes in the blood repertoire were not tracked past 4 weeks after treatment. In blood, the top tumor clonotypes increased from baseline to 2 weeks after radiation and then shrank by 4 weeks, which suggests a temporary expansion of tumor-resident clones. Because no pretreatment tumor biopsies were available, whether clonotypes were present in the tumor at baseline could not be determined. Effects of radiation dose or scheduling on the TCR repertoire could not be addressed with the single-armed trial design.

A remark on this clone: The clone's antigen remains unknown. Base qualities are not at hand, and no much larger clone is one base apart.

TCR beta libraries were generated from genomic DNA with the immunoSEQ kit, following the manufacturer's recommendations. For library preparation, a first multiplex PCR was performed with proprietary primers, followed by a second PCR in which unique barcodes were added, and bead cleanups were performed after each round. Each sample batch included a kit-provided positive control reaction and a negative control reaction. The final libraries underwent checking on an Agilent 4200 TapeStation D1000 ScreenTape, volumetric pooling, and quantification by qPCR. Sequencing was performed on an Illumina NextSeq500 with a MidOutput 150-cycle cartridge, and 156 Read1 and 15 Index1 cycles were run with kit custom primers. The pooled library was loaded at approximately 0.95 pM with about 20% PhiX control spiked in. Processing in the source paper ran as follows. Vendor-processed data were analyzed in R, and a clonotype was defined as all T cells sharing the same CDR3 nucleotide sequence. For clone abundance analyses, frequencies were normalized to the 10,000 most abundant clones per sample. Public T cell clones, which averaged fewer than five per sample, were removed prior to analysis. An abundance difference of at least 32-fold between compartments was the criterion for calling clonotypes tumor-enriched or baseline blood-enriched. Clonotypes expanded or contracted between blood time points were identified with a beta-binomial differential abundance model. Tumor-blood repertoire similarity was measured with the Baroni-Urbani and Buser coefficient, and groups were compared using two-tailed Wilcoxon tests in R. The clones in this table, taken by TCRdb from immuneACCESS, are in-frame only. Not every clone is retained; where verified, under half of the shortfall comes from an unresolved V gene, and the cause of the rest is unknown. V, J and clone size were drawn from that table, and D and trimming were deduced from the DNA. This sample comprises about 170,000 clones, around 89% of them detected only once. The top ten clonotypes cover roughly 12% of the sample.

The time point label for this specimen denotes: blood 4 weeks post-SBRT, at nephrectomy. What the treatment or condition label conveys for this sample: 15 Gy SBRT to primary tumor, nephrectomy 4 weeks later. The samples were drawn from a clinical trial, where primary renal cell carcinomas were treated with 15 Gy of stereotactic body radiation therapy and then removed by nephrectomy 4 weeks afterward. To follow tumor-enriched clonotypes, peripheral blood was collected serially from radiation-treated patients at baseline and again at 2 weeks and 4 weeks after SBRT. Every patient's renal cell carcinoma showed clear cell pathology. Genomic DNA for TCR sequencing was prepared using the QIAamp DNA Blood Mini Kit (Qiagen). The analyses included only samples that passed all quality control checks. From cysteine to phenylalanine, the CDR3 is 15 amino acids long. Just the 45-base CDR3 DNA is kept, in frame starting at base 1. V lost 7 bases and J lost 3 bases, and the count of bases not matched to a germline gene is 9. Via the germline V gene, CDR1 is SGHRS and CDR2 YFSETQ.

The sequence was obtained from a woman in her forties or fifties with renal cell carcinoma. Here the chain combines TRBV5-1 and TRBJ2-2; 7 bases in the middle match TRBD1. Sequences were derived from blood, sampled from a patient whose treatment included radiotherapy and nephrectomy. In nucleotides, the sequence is TGCGCCAGCGGGACGTTACAGGGGTACACCGGGGAGCTGTTTTTT. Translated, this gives CASGTLQGYTGELFF.